This T cell receptor (beta chain) is drawn from a study of CD8 T cells in Susac syndrome. The CDR3 runs to 14 residues. From germline, CDR1 is SGHNT and CDR2 YYREEE (reference sequence). V lost 5 bases, J lost 5 bases, and 16 bases lay in between. With random hexamers, roughly 0.45 to 1 ug RNA was reverse transcribed. TCRdb independently ran MiXCR on the immunoSEQ multiplex PCR reads; one entry per CDR3 protein. The table lists just over 150,000 distinct CDR3 sequences, around 95% of them singletons. This chain connects TRBV5-4 to TRBJ2-5, with D possibly TRBD2 on 6 matching bases. This receptor was identified in a human donor with multiple sclerosis. The sample consisted of CD8+ T cells from PBMCs. This CDR3 reads CASRTTMGRETQYF. The CDR3 DNA sequence: TGTGCCAGCAGGACTACTATGGGGAGGGAGACCCAGTACTTC.